The text below deals with one T cell receptor (beta chain). What it recognizes is unknown. Relative to the germline gene, one junction end is altered; a read error may explain this. The germline gives CDR1 LNHDA, CDR2 SQIVND (reference sequence). The CDR3 contains 13 residues. Using immunoSEQ multiplex PCR, the repertoire was profiled, and TCRdb retains in-frame clones only, with some absent. Found here are tens of thousands of clones, roughly 80% of them singletons; the top ten hold about 2.4%. The data are from a study of OX40 agonist ivuxolimab in advanced cancers. About the study: It was permissible to have had prior anti-PD-1, anti-PD-L1 or anti-CTLA-4 therapy, and approximately 40% had some. General study findings and limits: Researchers did not determine the expanded peripheral T cells' antigen specificity. CD8+ T cells (on average) carried more expanded clones than CD4+ T cells. CD4+ and CD8+ T cells in blood underwent clonal expansion by week 6 at 0.1 to 3.0 mg/kg.

The receptor comes from an adult with an advanced solid tumor such as melanoma, head and neck, liver or kidney cancer. V gene TRBV19 combines with J gene TRBJ1-1; TRBD1 matches 10 bases. The specimen was CD4+ or CD8+ T cells sorted from blood, collected in a trial of the OX40 agonist ivuxolimab. In nucleotides, the CDR3 is TGTGCCAGCAGTAGGGACAGGGGTACTGAAGCTTTCTTT. This codes for CASSRDRGTEAFF.